The source of this TCR beta chain is a study of Tregs in tolerant kidney transplant recipients. As concerns this clone: The CDR3 end lies 3 residues beyond the end of the read and is filled in from the germline J gene.

This CDR3 has 14 amino acids. Germline CDR1 SGHVS, CDR2 FNYEAQ. TCRdb's table, derived via immunoSEQ multiplex PCR, lists solely in-frame clones and lacks some. This sample's clone table lists 30,000 or so clones. The chain joins TRBV7-6 to TRBJ1-2; D is ambiguous. This specimen was CD8+ T cells from blood, taken before the transplant. This TCR was sampled from a human donor who received a combined kidney and bone marrow transplant. The CDR3 loop reads CASSLEAAVYGYTF. The part of the CDR3 DNA that was read is TGTGCCAGCAGCTTAGAGGCGGCGGTCTACGGC. The full variable domain, with the rest looked up from reference TRBV7-6 and TRBJ1-2, is GAGVSQSPRYKVTKRGQDVALRCDPISGHVSLYWYRQALGQGPEFLTYFNYEAQQDKSGLPNDRFSAERPEGSISTLTIQRTEQRDSAMYRCASSLEAAVYGYTFGSGTRLTVV.